This T cell receptor beta chain derives from a study of OX40 agonist ivuxolimab in advanced cancers. Across the study: Ivuxolimab, an agonistic anti-OX40 (CD134) antibody, was given to patients. Whole-study results and caveats: Antigen specificity remained undetermined for the expanded peripheral T cells. By week 6 at 0.1 to 3.0 mg/kg, blood CD4+ and CD8+ T cells had expanded clonally.

Trimming removed 5 bases from V and 5 bases from J, with 11 bases in between. The CDR3 length is 13 residues. Germline V gene sequence: CDR1 SGHNT, CDR2 YENEEA. Patients had blood sampled at baseline and again on cycle 4 day 1 and cycle 7 day 1. As regards this clone: The antigen is unknown.

Here immunoSEQ multiplex PCR was the method, and the copy in TCRdb shows in-frame clones only, minus some. This table holds tens of thousands of clones, approximately 90% found once. The chain links TRBV11-3 to TRBJ2-3, with D maybe TRBD1 (5 bases). This TCR derives from an adult with an advanced solid tumor such as melanoma, head and neck, liver or kidney cancer. The specimen comprised CD4+ or CD8+ T cells sorted from blood, sampled in a trial of the OX40 agonist ivuxolimab. CDR3 sequence: CASSLGRVDTQYF. For the CDR3, the DNA is TGTGCCAGCAGCCTGGGGCGTGTAGATACGCAGTATTTT. Full variable domain (remainder filled in from reference TRBV11-3 and TRBJ2-3): EAGVVQSPRYKIIEKKQPVAFWCNPISGHNTLYWYLQNLGQGPELLIRYENEEAVDDSQLPKDRFSAERLKGVDSTLKIQPAELGDSAVYLCASSLGRVDTQYFGPGTRLTVL.